What follows are 20 T cell receptor beta chains derived from one specimen sequenced in a study of blood T cell repertoires in COVID-19. Method: immunoSEQ multiplex PCR; TCRdb's copy keeps in-frame clones and lacks some. The profile shows about 100,000 clones, 79% of them singletons. The sample was peripheral blood. The receptors were sampled from an elderly woman with active or convalescent COVID-19.

The table lists this clone with a few counts. J is TRBJ2-4 and V is TRBV5-1; 7 nucleotides line up with TRBD1. The CDR3 extends over 14 amino acids. CDR1 is SGHRS and CDR2 is YFSETQ in the germline V gene. J lost 6 bases, V lost 4 bases, and 7 bases had no gene match. The chain's CDR3 is CASSDDRVGNIQYF. CDR3 in DNA: TGCGCCAGCAGCGACGACAGGGTCGGAAACATTCAGTACTTC.

This clone was observed a few times. This chain connects TRBV28 to TRBJ2-7; 8 positions match TRBD1. V lost 7 bases and J lost 3; bases outside the gene matches: 8. CDR3 size: 14 residues. Germline CDR1 reads MDHEN; CDR2 reads SYDVKM. The CDR3 reads CASNPGQVFYEQYF. The CDR3 nucleotides read TGTGCCAGCAATCCGGGACAGGTCTTCTACGAGCAGTACTTC. Full variable domain (remainder filled in from reference TRBV28 and TRBJ2-7): DVKVTQSSRYLVKRTGEKVFLECVQDMDHENMFWYRQDPGLGLRLIYFSYDVKMKEKGDIPEGYSVSREKKERFSLILESASTNQTSMYLCASNPGQVFYEQYFGPGTRLTVT.

There are a few counts of this clone. The genes are TRBV7-8 and TRBJ2-1; no definite D call. This CDR3 has 12 residues. CDR1 SGHVS and CDR2 FQNEAQ come from the germline V gene. With 5 bases removed from V and 9 bases from J, the gap between germline ends came to 11 bases. This CDR3 is CASSLETREQFF. CDR3 coding DNA: TGTGCCAGCAGCCTTGAAACGCGTGAGCAGTTCTTC.

The chain links TRBV7-3 to TRBJ2-2, with D uncertain. This CDR3 has 15 amino acids. V gave up 1 base and J gave up 4 bases, with 10 bases separating them. Germline CDR1 reads SGHTA; CDR2 reads FQGTGA. The CDR3 sequence: CASSLILHGTGELFF. The CDR3 DNA sequence: TGTGCCAGCAGCTTAATACTGCACGGCACCGGGGAGCTGTTTTTT.

The V and J genes are TRBV7-2 and TRBJ1-2, with 8 nucleotides matching TRBD1. Germline CDR1 SGHTA, CDR2 FQGNSA. Trimming cost V 0 bases and J 7 bases; bases outside gene matches: 7. CDR3 length: 15 amino acids. The CDR3 DNA reads as TGTGCCAGCAGCTTAGCGCAGGGGGCGCCGGGTGGCTACACCTTC. It specifies CASSLAQGAPGGYTF.

The chain recombines TRBV10-3 with TRBJ2-2; D remains unclear. Germline V gene data show CDR1 as ENHRY and CDR2 as SYGVKD. Trimming pared 0 bases from V and 5 bases from J, leaving 7 bases between. This CDR3 is 14 amino acids long. This CDR3 reads CAISESPRTGELFF. CDR3 sequence (DNA): TGTGCCATCAGTGAGTCTCCGAGGACCGGGGAGCTGTTTTTT.

Only one count was recorded for this clone. The chain employs TRBV7-8 and TRBJ1-4; maybe TRBD1 (6 bases). The CDR3 totals 15 residues. V was pared by 5 bases and J by 4 bases, with 14 bases between. CDR1 is SGHVS and CDR2 is FQNEAQ in the germline V gene. In nucleotides, the CDR3 is TGTGCCAGCAGCGCAGGCCGGACAGATAATGAAAAACTGTTTTTT. It codes for CASSAGRTDNEKLFF.

The J gene is TRBJ1-1, the V gene TRBV2; D not resolved. This CDR3 has 14 residues. V was cut by 2 bases and J by 0 bases, with 7 bases left in between. From germline, CDR1 is SNHLY and CDR2 FYNNEI. CDR3 residues: CASSEIVLNTEAFF. The CDR3 DNA reads as TGTGCCAGCAGTGAAATAGTATTGAACACTGAAGCTTTCTTT. The full variable domain, its missing parts supplied by reference TRBV2 and TRBJ1-1, is EPEVTQTPSHQVTQMGQEVILRCVPISNHLYFYWYRQILGQKVEFLVSFYNNEISEKSEIFDDQFSVERPDGSNFTLKIRSTKLEDSAMYFCASSEIVLNTEAFFGQGTRLTVV.

The V and J genes are TRBV4-1 and TRBJ2-7; 14 nucleotides align to TRBD2. The junction had 9 bases not matched to a gene; V was cut back by 3 bases and J by 2 bases. The CDR3 runs to 18 residues. The germline CDR1 and CDR2 sequences are MGHRA and YSYEKL. The CDR3 loop reads CASSHGTGTSGGAYEQYF. The CDR3 DNA reads TGCGCCAGCAGCCATGGGACCGGGACTAGCGGGGGAGCCTACGAGCAGTACTTC.

The genes are TRBV18 and TRBJ2-2, with 9 bases lining up with TRBD1. The germline V gene encodes CDR1 KGHSH and CDR2 LQKENI. The trim removed 3 bases at V and 3 bases at J, leaving 2 bases unmatched. The CDR3 has 15 amino acids. CDR3 amino acids: CASSPGQGYTGELFF. The CDR3 bases are TGTGCCAGCTCACCGGGACAGGGATACACCGGGGAGCTGTTTTTT.

The chain employs TRBV19 and TRBJ1-2, with 8 bases fitting TRBD1. Germline CDR1 LNHDA, CDR2 SQIVND (reference sequence). The CDR3 sequence is 14 residues long. Trimming removed 5 bases from V and 2 bases from J; junction bases left unmatched: 4. The CDR3 sequence: CASSQDRVNYGYTF. CDR3 coding DNA: TGTGCCAGTAGTCAGGACAGGGTAAACTATGGCTACACCTTC.

This clone was seen only once. An end of the junction does not agree with germline; a read error may underlie this. The chain links TRBV5-1 to TRBJ2-7; TRBD1 agrees at 8 bases. CDR3 length: 13 residues. Germline V gene sequence: CDR1 SGHRS, CDR2 YFSETQ. DNA of the CDR3: TGTGCCAGCAAAAGGACAGGGAGCTACGAGCAGTACTTC. This sequence encodes CASKRTGSYEQYF.

The genes are TRBV6-1 and TRBJ1-3; a weak D match, TRBD1 (5 bases). The CDR3 extends over 17 amino acids. V lost 0 bases, J lost 0 bases, and 12 bases lay in between. Germline V gene sequence: CDR1 MNHNS, CDR2 SASEGT. DNA of the CDR3: TGTGCCAGCAGTGAAGCGCTAGGGGTCAGCTCTGGAAACACCATATATTTT. It codes for CASSEALGVSSGNTIYF.

The chain is built from TRBV5-8 and TRBJ1-4; no definite D call. Per the germline V gene, CDR1 is SGHTS and CDR2 is YDEGEE. This CDR3 contains 14 residues. Trimming took 2 bases from V and 5 from J, leaving 10 bases between them. CDR3 sequence: CASSFSAANEKLFF. The DNA of the CDR3 is TGTGCCAGCAGCTTCTCTGCAGCGAATGAAAAACTGTTTTTT.

On this clone: The junction differs from germline at one of its ends, possibly a read error. The V call is TRBV29-1, the J call TRBJ2-5; D is uncertain. The CDR3 loop spans 9 amino acids. The germline V gene has CDR1 SQVTM and CDR2 ANQGSEA. The CDR3 here is CSVEDQVNF. The CDR3 region has the DNA TGCAGCGTTGAAGATCAGGTGAACTTC.

V gene TRBV6-1 combines with J gene TRBJ1-5; D perhaps matches TRBD1 (6 bases). The CDR3 has 15 amino acids. Trimming shortened V by 2 bases and J by 5 bases, and 13 bases separated the two germline ends. Germline loops: CDR1 MNHNS, CDR2 SASEGT. CDR3 loop: CASSEIGGLYQPQHF. CDR3 nucleotides: TGTGCCAGCAGTGAAATAGGGGGTCTGTATCAGCCCCAGCATTTT.

This clone was counted a few times. The chain has TRBV19 and TRBJ1-2, with 8 bases that match TRBD1. Trimming removed 6 bases from V and 4 bases from J; junction bases left unmatched: 4. CDR3 size: 13 residues. Looked up from germline, CDR1 is LNHDA and CDR2 is SQIVND (reference sequence). The chain's CDR3 is CASSIDRGYGYTF. CDR3 sequence (DNA): TGTGCCAGTAGCATCGACAGGGGCTATGGCTACACCTTC.

The chain combines TRBV5-8 with TRBJ1-6, with 7 positions matching TRBD1. The CDR3 covers 15 residues. J gave up 5 bases and V 1 base, and 3 bases lay outside the gene matches. Germline V gives CDR1 SGHTS, CDR2 YDEGEE. The CDR3 here is CASSLTTGNNSPLHF. The CDR3 DNA reads TGTGCCAGCAGCTTGACGACAGGGAATAATTCACCCCTCCACTTT. The full variable domain, in which reference TRBV5-8 and TRBJ1-6 provide the parts outside the CDR3, is EAGVTQSPTHLIKTRGQQATLRCSPISGHTSVYWYQQALGLGLQFLLWYDEGEERNRGNFPPRFSGRQFPNYSSELNVNALELEDSALYLCASSLTTGNNSPLHFGNGTRLTVT.

This clone was seen just once. The V and J genes are TRBV6-1 and TRBJ2-3, with a tentative D call TRBD1 (8 bases). The length of the CDR3 is 18 residues. The V gene lost 3 bases and the J gene lost 7 bases, with 26 bases spanning the gap. CDR1 is MNHNS, CDR2 SASEGT, per germline. The CDR3 DNA is TGTGCCAGCAGTGATTCCACAGACAGGGGAGGGGACCGGTATACGCAGTATTTT. Protein: CASSDSTDRGGDRYTQYF.

The chain combines TRBV4-2 with TRBJ1-2, with D possibly TRBD1 on 6 matching bases. The V gene lost 4 bases and the J gene lost 11 bases, with 14 bases spanning the gap. CDR3 length equals 12 residues. Germline loops: CDR1 LGHNA, CDR2 YNFKEQ. The CDR3 DNA sequence: TGTGCCAGCAGCCCGACATCAGGGGAGTACACCTTC. Translation gives CASSPTSGEYTF.